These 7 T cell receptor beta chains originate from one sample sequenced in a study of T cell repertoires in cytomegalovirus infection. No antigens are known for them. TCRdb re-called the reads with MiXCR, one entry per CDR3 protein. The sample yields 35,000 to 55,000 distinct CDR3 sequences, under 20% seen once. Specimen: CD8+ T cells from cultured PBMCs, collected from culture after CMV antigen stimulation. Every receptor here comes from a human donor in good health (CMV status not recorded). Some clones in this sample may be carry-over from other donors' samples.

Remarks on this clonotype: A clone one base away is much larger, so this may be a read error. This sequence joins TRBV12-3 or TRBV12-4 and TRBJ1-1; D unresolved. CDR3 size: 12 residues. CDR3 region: CASSFLNSEAFF. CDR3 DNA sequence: TGTGCCAGCAGTTTCTTGAACTCTGAAGCTTTCTTT.

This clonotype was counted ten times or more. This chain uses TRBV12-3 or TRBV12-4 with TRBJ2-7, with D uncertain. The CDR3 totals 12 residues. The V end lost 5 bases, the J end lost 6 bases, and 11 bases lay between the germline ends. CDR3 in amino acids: CASSGASVEQYF. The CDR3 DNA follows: TGTGCCAGCAGTGGCGCTTCGGTCGAGCAGTACTTC.

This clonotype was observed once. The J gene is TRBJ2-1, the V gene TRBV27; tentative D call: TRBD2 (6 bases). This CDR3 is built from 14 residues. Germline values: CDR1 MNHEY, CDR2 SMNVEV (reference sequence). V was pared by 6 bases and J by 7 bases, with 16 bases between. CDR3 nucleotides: TGTGCCAGCAGCCCGGCGGGGACGGCTAATGAGCAGTTCTTC. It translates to CASSPAGTANEQFF.

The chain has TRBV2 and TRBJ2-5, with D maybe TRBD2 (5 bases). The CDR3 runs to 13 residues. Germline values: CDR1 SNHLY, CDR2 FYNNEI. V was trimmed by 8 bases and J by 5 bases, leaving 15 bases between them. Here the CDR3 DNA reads TGTGCCAGCCGCGAGGGCGGTGGGGAGACCCAGTACTTC. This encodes CASREGGGETQYF.

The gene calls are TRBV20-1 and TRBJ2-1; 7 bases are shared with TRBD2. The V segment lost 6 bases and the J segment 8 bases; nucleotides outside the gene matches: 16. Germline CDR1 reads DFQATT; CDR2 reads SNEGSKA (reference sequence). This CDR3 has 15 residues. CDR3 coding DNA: TGCAGTGCCCCAACCCGGACTAGAAATTTCGATGAGCAGTTCTTC. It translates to CSAPTRTRNFDEQFF.

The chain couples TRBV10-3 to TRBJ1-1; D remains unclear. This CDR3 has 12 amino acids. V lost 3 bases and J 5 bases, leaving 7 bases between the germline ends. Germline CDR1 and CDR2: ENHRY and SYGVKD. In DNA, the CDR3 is TGTGCCATCAGTGAAAGAAAGACTGAAGCTTTCTTT. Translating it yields CAISERKTEAFF.

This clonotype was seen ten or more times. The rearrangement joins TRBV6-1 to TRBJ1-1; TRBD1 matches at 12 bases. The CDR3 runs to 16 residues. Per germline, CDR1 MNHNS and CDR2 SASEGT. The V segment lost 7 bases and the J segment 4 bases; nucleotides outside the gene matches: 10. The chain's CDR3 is CASINLGQGAVTEAFF. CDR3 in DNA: TGTGCCAGCATTAACCTGGGACAGGGGGCGGTCACTGAAGCTTTCTTT.